A single sample gave rise to the 16 T cell receptor beta chains below, sequenced in a study of Ad26.COV2.S vaccination and SARS-CoV-2 variants. The data were produced by immunoSEQ multiplex PCR, yet TCRdb's version contains in-frame clones alone and is incomplete. This table has about 320,000 clones, around four fifths appearing once. Regarding treatment: roughly 18 received Ad26.COV2.S at low or high dose, single or two shots; 5 received placebo; per-sample allocation not given. It was on day 63 after the first vaccine or placebo injection that samples were taken. Sequencing used peripheral blood, obtained in a trial of Ad26.COV2.S vaccine versus placebo. The origin of the receptors is a person aged 18 to 65 who received the Ad26.COV2.S COVID-19 vaccine or a placebo.

This clone was seen a few times. V usage is TRBV5-5 and J usage is TRBJ2-1; 9 nucleotides align to TRBD2. The length of the CDR3 is 18 residues. Looked up from germline, CDR1 is SGHKS and CDR2 is YYEKEE (reference sequence). The junction had 10 bases not matched to a gene; V was cut back by 0 bases and J by 3 bases. CDR3 coding DNA: TGTGCCAGCAGCTTGGGGTTAGCGGGGGCCTTTAACTACAATGAGCAGTTCTTC. Translation gives CASSLGLAGAFNYNEQFF. The full variable domain, completed using reference TRBV5-5 and TRBJ2-1, is DAGVTQSPTHLIKTRGQQVTLRCSPISGHKSVSWYQQVLGQGPQFIFQYYEKEERGRGNFPDRFSARQFPNYSSELNVNALLLGDSALYLCASSLGLAGAFNYNEQFFGPGTRLTVL.

This rearrangement joins TRBV18 to TRBJ2-1; 7 positions agree with TRBD1. The CDR3 sequence is 15 residues long. In germline, CDR1 is KGHSH, CDR2 LQKENI. Trimming took 2 bases from V and 1 from J; bases not matched to a gene: 2. Written as DNA, the CDR3 is TGTGCCAGCTCACCAGAACAGGGGTCCTACAATGAGCAGTTCTTC. Its translation is CASSPEQGSYNEQFF.

This chain uses TRBV6-5 with TRBJ1-2; TRBD1 aligns across 7 bases. V lost 6 bases, J lost 2 bases, and 9 bases stayed unmatched. CDR3 length equals 15 residues. CDR1 MNHEY and CDR2 SVGAGI come from the germline V gene. Here the CDR3 DNA reads TGTGCCAGCAGGAACGCTAGACAGGGAAACTATGGCTACACCTTC. This gives the protein CASRNARQGNYGYTF.

This sequence joins TRBV19 and TRBJ1-5; 8 positions match TRBD1. CDR1 is LNHDA, CDR2 SQIVND, per germline (reference sequence). The CDR3 extends over 15 amino acids. The junction had 11 bases not matched to a gene; V was cut back by 11 bases and J by 2 bases. CDR3 bases: TGTGCCGGGAACCAGGGGGCCCATGGCAATCAGCCCCAGCATTTT. Protein product: CAGNQGAHGNQPQHF.

J is TRBJ2-7 and V is TRBV9; TRBD1 matches 9 bases. The germline V gene encodes CDR1 SGDLS and CDR2 YYNGEE. The CDR3 runs 15 residues. J was trimmed by 4 bases and V by 1 base; bases with no gene match: 6. CDR3 region: CASSVQDRGVYEQYF. CDR3 in DNA: TGTGCCAGCAGCGTACAGGACAGGGGTGTTTACGAGCAGTACTTC.

With regard to this clone: This specimen includes other DNA sequences encoding the same CDR3. The chain employs TRBV12-5 and TRBJ2-7, with D hard to call. Germline V gene data show CDR1 as LGHNT and CDR2 as FRNRAP. The CDR3 totals 11 residues. V lost 4 bases to trimming and J lost 3 bases, with 4 bases between them. The CDR3 bases are TGTGCTAGTGGTTCCAACTACGAGCAGTACTTC. It codes for CASGSNYEQYF. The full variable domain, completed using reference TRBV12-5 and TRBJ2-7, is DARVTQTPRHKVTEMGQEVTMRCQPILGHNTVFWYRQTMMQGLELLAYFRNRAPLDDSGMPKDRFSAEMPDATLATLKIQPSEPRDSAVYFCASGSNYEQYFGPGTRLTVT.

The chain recombines TRBV5-1 with TRBJ1-1; D gene unclear. The V and J ends lost 6 bases and 4 bases respectively, with 7 bases between them. The germline CDR1 and CDR2 sequences are SGHRS and YFSETQ. CDR3 length: 11 residues. The CDR3 region has the DNA TGCGCCAGCAAATCTCTCACTGAAGCTTTCTTT. Its translation: CASKSLTEAFF.

This chain uses TRBV6-1 with TRBJ1-1; TRBD1 agrees at 8 bases. The CDR3 has 14 residues. Looked up from germline, CDR1 is MNHNS and CDR2 is SASEGT. After removal of 3 bases from V and 1 base from J, the junction contained 1 base not matched to a gene. The CDR3 protein is CASSDQGANTEAFF. The CDR3 bases are TGTGCCAGCAGTGATCAGGGGGCGAACACTGAAGCTTTCTTT.

This chain uses TRBV2 with TRBJ2-7; D might be TRBD2 (6 bases). The CDR3 loop spans 14 amino acids. Trimming stripped 6 bases from V and 6 bases from J, with 18 bases between. Germline CDR1 is SNHLY and CDR2 is FYNNEI. CDR3 loop: CASRGGTSSGEQYF. The CDR3 region has the DNA TGTGCCAGCAGAGGAGGGACTTCCTCTGGCGAGCAGTACTTC.

This sequence joins TRBV20-1 and TRBJ1-1, with D uncertain. Trimming shortened V by 3 bases and J by 6 bases, and 11 bases separated the two germline ends. The germline V gene encodes CDR1 DFQATT and CDR2 SNEGSKA (reference sequence). This CDR3 contains 12 residues. The DNA of the CDR3 is TGCAGTGCTAGTGGCCAAGACGCTGAAGCTTTCTTT. Protein sequence: CSASGQDAEAFF.

The rearrangement uses TRBV27 and TRBJ1-2; tentatively, D is TRBD1 (5 bases). With 6 bases removed from V and 0 bases from J, the gap between germline ends came to 11 bases. The germline V gene has CDR1 MNHEY and CDR2 SMNVEV (reference sequence). The CDR3 loop spans 14 amino acids. Here the CDR3 DNA reads TGTGCCAGCAGAAGAGACAGAGCTAACTATGGCTACACCTTC. Protein product: CASRRDRANYGYTF.

The gene calls are TRBV5-1 and TRBJ1-1; the D gene is possibly TRBD1 (6 bases). V shed 4 bases and J shed 9 bases, with 19 bases lying between them. This CDR3 spans 14 amino acids. CDR1 and CDR2 (germline): SGHRS, YFSETQ. Here the CDR3 reads CASSLEQGGGQAFF. Here the CDR3 DNA reads TGCGCCAGCAGCCTTGAACAGGGAGGGGGACAAGCTTTCTTT.

V and J are TRBV5-1 and TRBJ1-4; 7 bases are shared with TRBD1. The germline CDR1 and CDR2 sequences are SGHRS and YFSETQ. V shed 7 bases and J 8 bases; nucleotides not matched to a gene: 11. There are 14 residues in the CDR3. DNA for the CDR3: TGCGCCAGCGCCGTAGAGGGGGCAGGGGAAAAACTGTTTTTT. Its translation is CASAVEGAGEKLFF. Looking up the rest from reference TRBV5-1 and TRBJ1-4 gives the full variable domain: KAGVTQTPRYLIKTRGQQVTLSCSPISGHRSVSWYQQTPGQGLQFLFEYFSETQRNKGNFPGRFSGRQFSNSRSEMNVSTLELGDSALYLCASAVEGAGEKLFFGSGTQLSVL.

V usage is TRBV9 and J usage is TRBJ2-3, with 8 bases lining up with TRBD2. CDR1 is SGDLS and CDR2 is YYNGEE in the germline V gene. The CDR3 length is 15 residues. The V and J ends lost 3 bases and 0 bases, in that order; junction bases with no gene match: 3. Here the CDR3 DNA reads TGTGCCAGCAGCGAACTAGCGGCTAGCACAGATACGCAGTATTTT. The encoded protein is CASSELAASTDTQYF.

The CDR3 region has the DNA TGTGCCAGTAAGGATGGCAGGGCCCACGAGCAGTACTTC. Its translation: CASKDGRAHEQYF. The chain is built from TRBV19 and TRBJ2-7, with D perhaps matching TRBD1 (5 bases). The CDR3 is 13 residues long. The ends were cut back, 7 bases at V and 5 bases at J, with 15 bases in the middle. Germline V CDR1 and CDR2: LNHDA, SQIVND (reference sequence).

CDR3 loop: CASSSHSGANVLTF. CDR3 coding DNA: TGTGCCAGCAGCTCCCACTCTGGGGCCAACGTCCTGACTTTC. The genes are TRBV7-6 and TRBJ2-6; D remains ambiguous. Germline assignment: CDR1 SGHVS and CDR2 FNYEAQ. There are 14 residues in the CDR3. V was clipped by 4 bases and J by 0 bases, with 4 bases between them.